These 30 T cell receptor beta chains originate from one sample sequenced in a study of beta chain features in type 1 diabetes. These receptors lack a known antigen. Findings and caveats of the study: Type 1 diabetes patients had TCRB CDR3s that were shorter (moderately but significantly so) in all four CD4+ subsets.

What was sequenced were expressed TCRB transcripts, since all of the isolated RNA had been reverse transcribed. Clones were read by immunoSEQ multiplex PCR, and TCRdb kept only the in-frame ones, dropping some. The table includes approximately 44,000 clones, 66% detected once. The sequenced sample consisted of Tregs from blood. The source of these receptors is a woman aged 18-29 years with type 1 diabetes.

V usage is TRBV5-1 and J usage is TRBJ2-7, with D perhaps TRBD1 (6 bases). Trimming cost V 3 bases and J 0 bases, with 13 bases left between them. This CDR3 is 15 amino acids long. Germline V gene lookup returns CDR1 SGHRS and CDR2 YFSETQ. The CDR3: CASSSGQPSSYEQYF. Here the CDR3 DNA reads TGCGCCAGCAGCTCAGGACAGCCAAGCTCCTACGAGCAGTACTTC.

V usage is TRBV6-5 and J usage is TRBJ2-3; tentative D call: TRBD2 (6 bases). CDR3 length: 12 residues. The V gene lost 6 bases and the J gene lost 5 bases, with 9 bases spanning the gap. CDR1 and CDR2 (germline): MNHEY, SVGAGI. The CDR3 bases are TGTGCCAGCAGGGGTAGCGGAGATACGCAGTATTTT. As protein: CASRGSGDTQYF.

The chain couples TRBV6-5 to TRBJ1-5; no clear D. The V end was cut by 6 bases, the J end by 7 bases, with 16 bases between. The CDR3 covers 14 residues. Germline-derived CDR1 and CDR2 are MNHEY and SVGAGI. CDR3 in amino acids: CASRALGGGQPQHF. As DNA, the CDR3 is TGTGCCAGCAGAGCCCTGGGAGGTGGACAGCCCCAGCATTTT.

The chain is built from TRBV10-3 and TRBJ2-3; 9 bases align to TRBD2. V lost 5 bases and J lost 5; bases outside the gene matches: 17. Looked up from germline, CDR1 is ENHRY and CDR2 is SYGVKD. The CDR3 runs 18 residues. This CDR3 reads CAISPGGGVAGAKDTQYF. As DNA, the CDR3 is TGTGCCATCAGTCCTGGGGGGGGAGTAGCGGGAGCGAAAGATACGCAGTATTTT.

The CDR3 DNA reads as TGCGCCAGCAGCTGGGCGACAGGGCTTGATGAAAAACTGTTTTTT. Its translation: CASSWATGLDEKLFF. The chain links TRBV5-1 to TRBJ1-4; 7 bases line up with TRBD1. Unmatched junction bases numbered 8, after V lost 3 bases and J lost 6 bases. The CDR3 has 15 amino acids. The V gene's germline CDR1 is SGHRS and CDR2 YFSETQ.

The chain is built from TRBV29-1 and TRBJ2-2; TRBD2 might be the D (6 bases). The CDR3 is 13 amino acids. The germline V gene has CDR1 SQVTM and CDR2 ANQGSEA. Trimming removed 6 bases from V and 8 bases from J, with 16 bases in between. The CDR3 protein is CSVGTLLRGELFF. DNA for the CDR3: TGCAGCGTCGGGACTTTGCTCCGTGGGGAGCTGTTTTTT.

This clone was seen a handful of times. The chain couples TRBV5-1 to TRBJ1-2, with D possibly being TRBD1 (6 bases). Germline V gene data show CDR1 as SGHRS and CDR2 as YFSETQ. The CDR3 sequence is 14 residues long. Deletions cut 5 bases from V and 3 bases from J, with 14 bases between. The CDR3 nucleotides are TGCGCCAGCAGGGTACTGGGGGCTGACTATGGCTACACCTTC. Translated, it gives CASRVLGADYGYTF.

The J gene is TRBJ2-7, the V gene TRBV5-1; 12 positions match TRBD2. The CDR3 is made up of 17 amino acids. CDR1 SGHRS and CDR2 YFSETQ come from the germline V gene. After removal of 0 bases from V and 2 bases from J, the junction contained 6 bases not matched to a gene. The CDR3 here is CASSLAIGTSGPYEQYF. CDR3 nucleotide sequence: TGCGCCAGCAGCTTGGCCATAGGGACTAGCGGGCCCTACGAGCAGTACTTC.

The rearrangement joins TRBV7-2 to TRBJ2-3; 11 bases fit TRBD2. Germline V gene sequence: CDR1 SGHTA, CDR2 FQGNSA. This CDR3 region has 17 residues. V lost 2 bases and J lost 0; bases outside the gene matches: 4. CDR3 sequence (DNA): TGTGCCAGCAGCTTAAGAACTAGCGGGAGCAGCACAGATACGCAGTATTTT. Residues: CASSLRTSGSSTDTQYF.

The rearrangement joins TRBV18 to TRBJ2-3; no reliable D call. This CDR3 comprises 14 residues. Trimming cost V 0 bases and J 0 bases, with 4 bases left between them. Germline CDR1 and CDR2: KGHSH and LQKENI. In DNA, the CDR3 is TGTGCCAGCTCACCACCAGCTAGCACAGATACGCAGTATTTT. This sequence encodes CASSPPASTDTQYF.

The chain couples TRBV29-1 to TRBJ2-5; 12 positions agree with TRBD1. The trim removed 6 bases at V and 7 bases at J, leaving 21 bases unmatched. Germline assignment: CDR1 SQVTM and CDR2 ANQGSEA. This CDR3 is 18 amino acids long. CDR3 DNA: TGCAGCGTCCAATCCCCCGGGGACAGGGGGCGATCCTCGGGGACCCAGTACTTC. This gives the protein CSVQSPGDRGRSSGTQYF.

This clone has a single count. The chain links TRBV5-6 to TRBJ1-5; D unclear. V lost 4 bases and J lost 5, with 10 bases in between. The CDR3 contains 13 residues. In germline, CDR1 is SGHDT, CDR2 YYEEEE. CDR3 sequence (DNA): TGTGCCAGCAGCCCCCCCCAATATCAGCCCCAGCATTTT. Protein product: CASSPPQYQPQHF.

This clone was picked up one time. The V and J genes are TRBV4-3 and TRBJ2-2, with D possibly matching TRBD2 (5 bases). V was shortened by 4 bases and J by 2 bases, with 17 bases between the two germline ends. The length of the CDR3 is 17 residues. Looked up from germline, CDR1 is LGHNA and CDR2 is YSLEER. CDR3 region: CASSRQRGPGNTGELFF. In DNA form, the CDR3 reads TGCGCCAGCAGCCGGCAGCGAGGACCGGGAAACACCGGGGAGCTGTTTTTT.

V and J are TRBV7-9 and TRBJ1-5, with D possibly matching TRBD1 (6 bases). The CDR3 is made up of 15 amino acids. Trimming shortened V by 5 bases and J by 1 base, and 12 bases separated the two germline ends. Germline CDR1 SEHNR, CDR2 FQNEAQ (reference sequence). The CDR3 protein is CASSPLGASNQPQHF. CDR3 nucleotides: TGTGCCAGCAGCCCGTTGGGGGCGAGCAATCAGCCCCAGCATTTT.

CDR3 loop: CASSPGLAETQYF. In DNA form, the CDR3 reads TGTGCCAGCAGCCCGGGACTAGCGGAGACCCAGTACTTC. This chain joins TRBV7-2 and TRBJ2-5, with 10 bases that match TRBD2. Germline V gene lookup returns CDR1 SGHTA and CDR2 FQGNSA. The CDR3 consists of 13 residues. J was trimmed by 5 bases and V by 5 bases; bases with no gene match: 2.

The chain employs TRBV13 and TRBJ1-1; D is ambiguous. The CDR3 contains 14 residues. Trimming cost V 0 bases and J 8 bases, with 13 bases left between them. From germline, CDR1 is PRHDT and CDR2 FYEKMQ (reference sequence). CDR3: CASSLGHTQAEAFF. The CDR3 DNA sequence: TGTGCCAGCAGCTTAGGCCATACGCAGGCCGAAGCTTTCTTT.

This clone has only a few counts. CDR3 sequence reads: CASSLNYNEQFF. The CDR3 DNA sequence: TGTGCCAGCAGCCTTAACTACAATGAGCAGTTCTTC. The chain recombines TRBV7-2 with TRBJ2-1; D unclear. Germline lookup yields CDR1 SGHTA and CDR2 FQGNSA. V was cut by 5 bases and J by 3 bases, with 5 bases left in between. The CDR3 has 12 residues.

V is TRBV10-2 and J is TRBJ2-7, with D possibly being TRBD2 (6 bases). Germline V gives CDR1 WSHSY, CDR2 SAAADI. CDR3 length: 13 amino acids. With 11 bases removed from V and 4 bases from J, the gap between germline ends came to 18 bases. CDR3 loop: CAVAGGPIYEQYF. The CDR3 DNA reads TGCGCCGTCGCCGGGGGTCCTATATACGAGCAGTACTTC.

The chain's CDR3 is CAISEEEGGPGDEQFF. Written as DNA, the CDR3 is TGTGCCATCAGTGAGGAGGAGGGAGGGCCTGGGGACGAGCAGTTCTTC. This chain uses TRBV10-3 with TRBJ2-1; 7 nucleotides match TRBD2. From germline, CDR1 is ENHRY and CDR2 SYGVKD. J lost 10 bases, V lost 2 bases, and 14 bases had no gene match. CDR3 length: 16 residues.

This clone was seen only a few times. The CDR3 here is CASSPPKGLSYEQYF. For the CDR3, the DNA is TGTGCCAGCTCACCACCTAAGGGGCTCTCCTACGAGCAGTACTTC. The V and J genes are TRBV18 and TRBJ2-5; D may be TRBD1 (5 bases). Matching the DNA end better, TRBJ2-7 makes the J call doubtful. The CDR3 is 15 amino acids. Germline CDR1 and CDR2: KGHSH and LQKENI.

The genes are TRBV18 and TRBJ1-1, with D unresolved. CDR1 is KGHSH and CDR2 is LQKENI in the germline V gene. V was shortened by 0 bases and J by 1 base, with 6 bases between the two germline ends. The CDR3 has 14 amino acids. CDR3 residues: CASSPPMANTEAFF. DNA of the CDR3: TGTGCCAGCTCACCACCTATGGCGAACACTGAAGCTTTCTTT.

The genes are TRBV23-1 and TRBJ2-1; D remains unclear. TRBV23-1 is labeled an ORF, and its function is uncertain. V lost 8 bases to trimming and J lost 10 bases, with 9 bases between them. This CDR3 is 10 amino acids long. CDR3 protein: CASWASEQFF. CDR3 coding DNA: TGCGCCAGCTGGGCAAGCGAGCAGTTCTTC.

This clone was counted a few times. The CDR3 reads CATLRSDLGANVLTF. Here the CDR3 DNA reads TGTGCCACCCTTCGTAGCGACCTCGGTGCCAACGTCCTGACTTTC. The chain joins TRBV6-6 to TRBJ2-6, with D perhaps matching TRBD2 (5 bases). CDR1 and CDR2 (germline): MNHNY, SVGAGI (reference sequence). The CDR3 totals 15 residues. V lost 10 bases, J lost 7 bases, and 20 bases lay in between.

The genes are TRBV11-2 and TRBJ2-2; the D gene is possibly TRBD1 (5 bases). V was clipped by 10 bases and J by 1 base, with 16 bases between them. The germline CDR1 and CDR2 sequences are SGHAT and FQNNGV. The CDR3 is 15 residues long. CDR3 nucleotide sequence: TGTGCCACATTAAGGGGATTACAGAACACCGGGGAGCTGTTTTTT. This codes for CATLRGLQNTGELFF.

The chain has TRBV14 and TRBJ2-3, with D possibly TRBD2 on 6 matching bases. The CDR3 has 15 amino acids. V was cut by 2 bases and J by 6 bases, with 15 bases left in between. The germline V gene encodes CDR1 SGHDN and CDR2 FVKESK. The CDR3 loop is CASSQLTSFVDTQYF. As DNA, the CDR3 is TGTGCCAGCAGCCAATTGACTAGTTTTGTGGATACGCAGTATTTT.

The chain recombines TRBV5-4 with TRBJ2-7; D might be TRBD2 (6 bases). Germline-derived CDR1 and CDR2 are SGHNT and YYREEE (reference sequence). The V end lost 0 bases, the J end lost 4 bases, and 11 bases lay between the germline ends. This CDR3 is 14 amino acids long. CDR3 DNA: TGTGCCAGCAGCTTGGCGGGCGGGGAGTACGAGCAGTACTTC. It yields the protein CASSLAGGEYEQYF.

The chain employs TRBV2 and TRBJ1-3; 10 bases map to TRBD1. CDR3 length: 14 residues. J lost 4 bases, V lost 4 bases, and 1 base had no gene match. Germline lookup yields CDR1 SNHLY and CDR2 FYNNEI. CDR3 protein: CASSGTGGGNTIYF. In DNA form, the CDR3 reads TGTGCCAGCAGTGGGACAGGGGGAGGAAACACCATATATTTT.

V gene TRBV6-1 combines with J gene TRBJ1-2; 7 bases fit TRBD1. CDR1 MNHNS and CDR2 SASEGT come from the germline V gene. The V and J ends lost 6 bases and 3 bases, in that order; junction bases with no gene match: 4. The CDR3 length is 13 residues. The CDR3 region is CASRTTGDYGYTF. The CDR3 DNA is TGTGCCAGCAGGACCACAGGGGACTATGGCTACACCTTC.

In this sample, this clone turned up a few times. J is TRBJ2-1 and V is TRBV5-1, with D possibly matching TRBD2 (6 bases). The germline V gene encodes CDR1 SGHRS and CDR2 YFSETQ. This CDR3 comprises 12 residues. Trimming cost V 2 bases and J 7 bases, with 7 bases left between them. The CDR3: CASSLGGNEQFF. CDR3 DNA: TGCGCCAGCAGCTTAGGAGGGAATGAGCAGTTCTTC.

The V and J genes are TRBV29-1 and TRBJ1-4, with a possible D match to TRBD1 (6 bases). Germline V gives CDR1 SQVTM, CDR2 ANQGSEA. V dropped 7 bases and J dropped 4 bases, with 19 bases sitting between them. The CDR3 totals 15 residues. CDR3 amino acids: CSGKGVPGFNEKLFF. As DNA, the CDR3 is TGCAGCGGGAAGGGGGTGCCCGGCTTTAATGAAAAACTGTTTTTT.